These 26 T cell receptor beta chains were all obtained from the same sample, sequenced in a study of T-cell reconstitution after alpha-beta-depleted transplantation in children. Unique molecular identifiers were incorporated during preparation of the TCRbeta library. Via MiXCR, TCRdb re-called the PCR reads, giving one row per CDR3 protein. The sample consists of hundreds of thousands of distinct CDR3 sequences, approximately 15% of them appearing once. Sequencing used PBMCs, mostly from graft donor cells, obtained 360 days after TCRalphabeta/CD19-depleted stem cell transplant. The receptors originated from a male patient aged 10 to 17 who had a stem cell transplant for acute lymphoblastic leukemia, so the T cells may come from the graft donor.

This clonotype showed up just a few times. Written as DNA, the CDR3 is TGCGCCAGCAGCCACGGGACTAGCGGGGGAGTTGGTGAGACCCAGTACTTC. Protein product: CASSHGTSGGVGETQYF. V is TRBV4-1 and J is TRBJ2-5, with 14 bases identical to TRBD2. Trimming at V came to 3 bases and at J to 5 bases, leaving 8 bases not matched to a gene. In germline, CDR1 is MGHRA, CDR2 YSYEKL. The CDR3 sequence is 17 residues long.

This clonotype showed up just a few times. The chain has TRBV5-6 and TRBJ2-7; weak D call: TRBD1 (6 bases). Germline V lookup: CDR1 SGHDT, CDR2 YYEEEE. Between the trimmed V and J ends, which lost 3 bases and 5 bases, there was a span of 15 bases. The CDR3 length is 14 residues. CDR3 loop: CASSSPRGINEQYF. CDR3 nucleotides: TGTGCCAGCAGCTCCCCAAGGGGGATCAACGAGCAGTACTTC.

This clonotype was seen at least ten times. The chain links TRBV2 to TRBJ2-7; D tentatively reads TRBD1 or TRBD2 (5 bases each). Germline V CDR1 and CDR2: SNHLY, FYNNEI. This CDR3 has 14 residues. Trimming removed 1 base at V and 3 bases at J, with 10 bases between. DNA of the CDR3: TGTGCCAGCAGTGAAGGGACACTAGGCTACGAGCAGTACTTC. It specifies CASSEGTLGYEQYF.

The rearrangement links TRBV12-3 or TRBV12-4 to TRBJ1-5, with D unclear. This CDR3 is built from 13 residues. V was pared by 3 bases and J by 4 bases, with 7 bases between. The CDR3 bases are TGTGCCAGCAGTTTTTTTCGGAATCAGCCCCAGCATTTT. Translated, it gives CASSFFRNQPQHF.

The chain joins TRBV4-2 to TRBJ2-7; 15 nucleotides line up with TRBD2. The CDR3 is made up of 15 amino acids. The V segment lost 2 bases and the J segment 9 bases; nucleotides outside the gene matches: 5. Germline loops: CDR1 LGHNA, CDR2 YNFKEQ. The CDR3 spells CASSQSGTSGRTQYF. CDR3 sequence (DNA): TGTGCCAGCAGCCAATCCGGGACTAGCGGGAGGACGCAGTACTTC.

The chain carries TRBV12-3 or TRBV12-4 and TRBJ1-2; 7 nucleotides match TRBD1. The CDR3 consists of 14 residues. Losses at the gene ends were 6 bases for V and 8 bases for J; bases not matched to a gene: 12. This CDR3 reads CASSGGRGRRGYTF. The CDR3 DNA reads as TGTGCCAGCAGCGGAGGGAGGGGGCGCCGAGGCTACACCTTC.

The rearrangement uses TRBV29-1 and TRBJ2-7; TRBD2 might be the D (6 bases). V dropped 6 bases and J dropped 0 bases, with 15 bases sitting between them. CDR1 SQVTM and CDR2 ANQGSEA come from the germline V gene. CDR3 length: 14 residues. CDR3 protein: CSVPRGINSYEQYF. CDR3 DNA sequence: TGCAGCGTGCCCCGGGGGATCAACTCCTACGAGCAGTACTTC.

The CDR3 bases are TGTGCCAGCAGCTTTGGCAGGTTCCACGAGCAGTACTTC. Translating it yields CASSFGRFHEQYF. The chain combines TRBV7-9 with TRBJ2-7; the D is unclear. The V end was cut by 3 bases, the J end by 5 bases, with 11 bases between. The CDR3 spans 13 residues. The germline V gene encodes CDR1 SEHNR and CDR2 FQNEAQ (reference sequence). The whole variable domain, filled in from reference TRBV7-9 and TRBJ2-7, reads DTGVSQNPRHKITKRGQNVTFRCDPISEHNRLYWYRQTLGQGPEFLTYFQNEAQLEKSRLLSDRFSAERPKGSFSTLEIQRTEQGDSAMYLCASSFGRFHEQYFGPGTRLTVT.

This clonotype was recorded at least ten times. At one boundary the junction diverges from the germline segment, which might be a read error. This rearrangement joins TRBV12-3 or TRBV12-4 to TRBJ1-2, with no clear D. This CDR3 is built from 13 residues. The CDR3 bases are TGCGCCAGCAGTCCGGACGGGAACTATGGCTACACCTTC. This codes for CASSPDGNYGYTF.

The V and J genes are TRBV12-3 or TRBV12-4 and TRBJ2-1; a possible D gene is TRBD2 (5 bases). The CDR3 loop spans 14 amino acids. The ends were cut back, 6 bases at V and 8 bases at J, with 17 bases in the middle. The CDR3 protein is CASSPDSPGDEQFF. The CDR3, as DNA: TGTGCCAGCAGCCCGGACTCTCCTGGGGATGAGCAGTTCTTC.

This clonotype was counted many times. The chain carries TRBV11-2 and TRBJ2-3; no clear D gene. The CDR3 totals 14 residues. Trimming took 5 bases from V and 2 from J, leaving 11 bases between them. CDR1 and CDR2 (germline): SGHAT, FQNNGV. The CDR3 region has the DNA TGTGCCAGCAGCCCAACACATCTCACAGATACGCAGTATTTT. As protein: CASSPTHLTDTQYF.

The rearrangement links TRBV5-1 to TRBJ2-7, with D tentatively TRBD1 (7 bases). CDR1 and CDR2 from the germline V gene are SGHRS and YFSETQ. This CDR3 is 14 amino acids long. V was clipped by 2 bases and J by 5 bases, with 14 bases between them. In nucleotides, the CDR3 is TGCGCCAGCAGCTTTATCAGGGGGGCCAACGAGCAGTACTTC. This sequence encodes CASSFIRGANEQYF.

In its sample, this clonotype was seen many times. The V gene is TRBV25-1, the J gene TRBJ1-3; D possibly corresponds to TRBD1 (5 bases). Germline V lookup: CDR1 MGHDK, CDR2 SYGVNS. The CDR3 is made up of 14 amino acids. Trimming shortened V by 4 bases and J by 9 bases, and 16 bases separated the two germline ends. The CDR3 loop reads CASSGIGGRATIYF. CDR3 coding DNA: TGTGCCAGCAGTGGCATTGGGGGTCGAGCCACCATATATTTT.

This clonotype was observed a handful of times. The V gene is TRBV15, the J gene TRBJ2-6; D not resolved. The CDR3 contains 13 residues. V was cut by 1 base and J by 4 bases, with 2 bases left in between. The germline CDR1 and CDR2 sequences are LNHNV and YYDKDF (reference sequence). The CDR3 loop reads CATSRGGANVLTF. CDR3 nucleotide sequence: TGTGCCACCAGCAGAGGGGGGGCCAACGTCCTGACTTTC.

This clonotype came up many times. J is TRBJ2-1 and V is TRBV27; unclear D gene. Trimming pared 2 bases from V and 8 bases from J, leaving 10 bases between. Germline V CDR1 and CDR2: MNHEY, SMNVEV (reference sequence). The CDR3 runs 13 residues. The CDR3 reads CASSLAPLDEQFF. DNA for the CDR3: TGTGCCAGCAGTTTAGCGCCCCTCGATGAGCAGTTCTTC.

This clonotype occurred a few times. This chain joins TRBV5-1 and TRBJ2-7; 8 positions agree with TRBD2. CDR1 is SGHRS, CDR2 YFSETQ, per germline. Losses at the gene ends were 1 base for V and 0 bases for J; bases not matched to a gene: 6. The CDR3 spans 16 residues. CDR3 loop: CASSLLPSGFSYEQYF. CDR3 in DNA: TGCGCCAGCAGCTTGTTGCCTAGCGGGTTCTCCTACGAGCAGTACTTC.

This clonotype was seen a few times. This chain joins TRBV15 and TRBJ2-2; D is unresolved. This CDR3 contains 14 residues. The germline V and J ends were trimmed by 0 bases and 1 base, with 3 bases remaining between them. In germline, CDR1 is LNHNV, CDR2 YYDKDF (reference sequence). CDR3 loop: CATSRDLNTGELFF. CDR3 DNA: TGTGCCACCAGCAGAGATCTGAACACCGGGGAGCTGTTTTTT.

This clonotype was seen many times. The V and J genes are TRBV2 and TRBJ2-1; no reliable D call. Germline-derived CDR1 and CDR2 are SNHLY and FYNNEI. This CDR3 is built from 16 residues. Trimming cost V 9 bases and J 0 bases, with 18 bases left between them. DNA for the CDR3: TGTGCCAGTCTACCAGAGAGGACCGACTCCTACAATGAGCAGTTCTTC. It translates to CASLPERTDSYNEQFF.

The rearrangement links TRBV5-1 to TRBJ2-3; the D gene could be TRBD1 or TRBD2 (5 bases each). The CDR3 consists of 13 residues. Germline CDR1 and CDR2: SGHRS and YFSETQ. V dropped 4 bases and J dropped 5 bases, with 11 bases sitting between them. The chain's CDR3 is CASSRDGEDTQYF. In nucleotides, the CDR3 is TGCGCCAGCAGCCGGGACGGGGAAGATACGCAGTATTTT.

At least ten counts were recorded for this clonotype. The chain is built from TRBV12-3 or TRBV12-4 and TRBJ2-1; 8 nucleotides agree with TRBD2. The CDR3 spans 12 residues. V lost 10 bases to trimming and J lost 5 bases; unmatched junction nucleotides: 4. The CDR3 DNA sequence: TGTGCCATCGGGAGGGCCGACAATGAGCAGTTCTTC. This translates into CAIGRADNEQFF.

V and J are TRBV19 and TRBJ2-1; no clear D. Deletions cut 5 bases from V and 9 bases from J, with 17 bases between. CDR3 length: 14 amino acids. Germline-derived CDR1 and CDR2 are LNHDA and SQIVND (reference sequence). The CDR3, as DNA: TGTGCCAGTAGTCCCCGACCAGGTACAATTGAGCAGTTCTTC. Protein product: CASSPRPGTIEQFF.

The J gene is TRBJ2-7, the V gene TRBV29-1; 9 bases fit TRBD1. Trimming at V came to 7 bases and at J to 6 bases, leaving 10 bases not matched to a gene. This CDR3 is 13 amino acids long. Germline values: CDR1 SQVTM, CDR2 ANQGSEA. The CDR3 reads CSAVPGQGSEQYF. CDR3 DNA sequence: TGCAGCGCCGTACCGGGACAGGGATCCGAGCAGTACTTC.

This clonotype was counted only a few times. This sequence joins TRBV24-1 and TRBJ2-1, with a weak D call TRBD1 (6 bases). V lost 2 bases, J lost 13 bases, and 14 bases lay in between. The CDR3 is 13 amino acids. Germline lookup yields CDR1 KGHDR and CDR2 SFDVKD. The CDR3 coding sequence is TGTGCCACCAGTGATTCCAAAAGACAGGCTCAGTTCTTC. Translating it yields CATSDSKRQAQFF.

The chain's CDR3 is CASNLIPGRGRTGELFF. CDR3 bases: TGCGCCAGCAATCTGATACCGGGACGGGGACGGACCGGGGAGCTGTTTTTT. The chain has TRBV5-1 and TRBJ2-2; D is tentatively TRBD1 or TRBD2 (5 bases each). V gave up 6 bases and J gave up 5 bases, with 23 bases separating them. This CDR3 has 17 residues. Looked up from germline, CDR1 is SGHRS and CDR2 is YFSETQ.

This sequence joins TRBV7-9 and TRBJ2-1; D unresolved. The germline V and J ends were trimmed by 2 bases and 14 bases, with 16 bases remaining between them. Germline V CDR1 and CDR2: SEHNR, FQNEAQ (reference sequence). This CDR3 is built from 13 residues. CDR3 residues: CASSLNGHPVKFF. The CDR3, as DNA: TGTGCCAGCAGCTTAAACGGGCACCCAGTGAAGTTCTTC.

The V call is TRBV15, the J call TRBJ2-1, with no clear D. CDR3 length equals 16 residues. Germline-derived CDR1 and CDR2 are LNHNV and YYDKDF (reference sequence). Trimming shortened V by 1 base and J by 1 base, and 11 bases separated the two germline ends. For the CDR3, the DNA is TGTGCCACCAGCAGAGTACCCGTTGGGTCCTACAATGAGCAGTTCTTC. It encodes CATSRVPVGSYNEQFF. Together with reference TRBV15 and TRBJ2-1, the CDR3 gives the full variable domain: DAMVIQNPRYQVTQFGKPVTLSCSQTLNHNVMYWYQQKSSQAPKLLFHYYDKDFNNEADTPDNFQSRRPNTSFCFLDIRSPGLGDTAMYLCATSRVPVGSYNEQFFGPGTRLTVL.